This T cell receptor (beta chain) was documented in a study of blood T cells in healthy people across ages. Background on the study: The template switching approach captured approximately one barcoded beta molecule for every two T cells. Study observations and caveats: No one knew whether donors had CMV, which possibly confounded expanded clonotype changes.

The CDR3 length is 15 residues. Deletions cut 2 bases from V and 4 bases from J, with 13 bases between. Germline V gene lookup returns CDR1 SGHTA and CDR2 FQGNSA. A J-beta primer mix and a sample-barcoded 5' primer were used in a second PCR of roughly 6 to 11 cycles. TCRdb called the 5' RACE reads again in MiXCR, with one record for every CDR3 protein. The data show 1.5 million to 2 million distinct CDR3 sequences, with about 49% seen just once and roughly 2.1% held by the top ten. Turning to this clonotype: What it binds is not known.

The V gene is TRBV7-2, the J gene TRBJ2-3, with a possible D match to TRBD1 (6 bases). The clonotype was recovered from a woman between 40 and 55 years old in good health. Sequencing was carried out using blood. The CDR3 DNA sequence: TGTGCCAGCAGCTTAAGTCAGGGGTTAGCAGATACGCAGTATTTT. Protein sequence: CASSLSQGLADTQYF.